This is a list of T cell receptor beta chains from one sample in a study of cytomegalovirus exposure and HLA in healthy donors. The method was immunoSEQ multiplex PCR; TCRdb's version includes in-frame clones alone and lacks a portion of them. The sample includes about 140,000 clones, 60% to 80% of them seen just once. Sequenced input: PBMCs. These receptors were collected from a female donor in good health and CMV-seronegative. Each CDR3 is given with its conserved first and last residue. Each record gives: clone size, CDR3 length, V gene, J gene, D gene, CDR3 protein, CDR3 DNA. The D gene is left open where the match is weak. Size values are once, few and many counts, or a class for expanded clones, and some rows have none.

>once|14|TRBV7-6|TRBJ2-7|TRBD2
CASSLGLAGREQYF
TGTGCCAGCAGCTTAGGGCTAGCGGGGCGCGAGCAGTACTTC
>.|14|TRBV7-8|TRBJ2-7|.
CASSLILGGHEQYF
TGTGCCAGCAGCTTAATACTAGGTGGGCACGAGCAGTACTTC
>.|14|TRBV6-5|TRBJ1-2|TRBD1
CASRIGQGNYGYTF
TGTGCCAGCAGGATCGGACAGGGGAACTATGGCTACACCTTC
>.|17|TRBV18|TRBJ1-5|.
CASSPGEARGNGQPQHF
TGTGCCAGCTCACCTGGCGAGGCCAGGGGAAACGGTCAGCCCCAGCATTTT
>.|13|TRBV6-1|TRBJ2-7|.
CASPSASYGEQYF
TGTGCCAGCCCCAGCGCTAGTTACGGCGAGCAGTACTTC
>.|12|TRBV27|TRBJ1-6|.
CASRGGNSPLHF
TGTGCCAGCAGGGGGGGTAATTCACCCCTCCACTTT
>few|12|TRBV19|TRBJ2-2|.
CASSISAGELFF
TGTGCCAGTAGTATTTCGGCCGGGGAGCTGTTTTTT
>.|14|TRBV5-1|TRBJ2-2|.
CASNGVFGTGELFF
TGCGCCAGCAACGGTGTTTTTGGCACCGGGGAGCTGTTTTTT
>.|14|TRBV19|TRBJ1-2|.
CASSIVEGLWGYTF
TGTGCCAGTAGTATAGTCGAGGGTCTTTGGGGCTACACCTTC
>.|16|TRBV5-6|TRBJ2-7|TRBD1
CASSWGSETGGYEQYF
TGTGCCAGCAGCTGGGGGTCTGAGACAGGGGGATACGAGCAGTACTTC
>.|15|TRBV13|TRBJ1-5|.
CASSLRGGAGQPQHF
TGTGCCAGCAGCTTAAGGGGGGGCGCGGGTCAGCCCCAGCATTTT
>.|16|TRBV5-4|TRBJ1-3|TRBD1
CASSPSAGGAGNTIYF
TGTGCCAGCAGCCCATCCGCAGGGGGAGCTGGAAACACCATATATTTT
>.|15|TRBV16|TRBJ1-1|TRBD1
CASSPTGGTNTEAFF
TGTGCCAGCAGCCCCACAGGGGGGACGAACACTGAAGCTTTCTTT
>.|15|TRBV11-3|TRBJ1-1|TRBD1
CASSRGQGGNTEAFF
TGTGCCAGCAGCCGGGGACAGGGTGGAAACACTGAAGCTTTCTTT
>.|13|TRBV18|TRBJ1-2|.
CASSPPREVGYTF
TGTGCCAGCTCACCACCCAGGGAGGTCGGCTACACCTTC
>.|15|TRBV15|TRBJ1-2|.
CATSSHRGGSYGYTF
TGTGCCACCAGCAGCCACCGCGGGGGATCCTATGGCTACACCTTC
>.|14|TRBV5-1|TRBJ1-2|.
CASSRTETNYGYTF
TGCGCCAGCAGCCGAACAGAAACTAACTATGGCTACACCTTC
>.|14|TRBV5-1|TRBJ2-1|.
CASSFDDTYNEQFF
TGCGCCAGCAGCTTTGACGACACGTACAATGAGCAGTTCTTC
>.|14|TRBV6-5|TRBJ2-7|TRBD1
CASSYIQGGHEQYF
TGTGCCAGCAGTTACATACAGGGGGGACACGAGCAGTACTTC
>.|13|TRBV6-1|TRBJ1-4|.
CASDTGLSEKLFF
TGTGCCAGCGATACAGGGCTGTCGGAAAAACTGTTTTTT
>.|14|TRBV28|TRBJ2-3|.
CASSLSGGRDTQYF
TGTGCCAGCAGTTTGTCAGGAGGGCGCGATACGCAGTATTTT
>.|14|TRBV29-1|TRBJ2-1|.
CSAGAGATFNEQFF
TGCAGCGCTGGGGCAGGGGCAACTTTCAATGAGCAGTTCTTC
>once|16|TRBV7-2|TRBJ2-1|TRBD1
CASSLQNRGLYNEQFF
TGTGCCAGCAGCTTACAAAACAGGGGGCTGTACAATGAGCAGTTCTTC
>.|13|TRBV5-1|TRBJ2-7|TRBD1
CASRTGSSYEQYF
TGCGCCAGCAGGACAGGGAGCTCCTACGAGCAGTACTTC
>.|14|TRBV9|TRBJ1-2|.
CASSPAGIRYGYTF
TGTGCCAGCAGCCCCGCGGGAATTAGATATGGCTACACCTTC
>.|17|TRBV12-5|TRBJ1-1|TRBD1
CASGLGAGGMQNTEAFF
TGTGCTAGTGGTTTGGGGGCAGGGGGCATGCAGAACACTGAAGCTTTCTTT
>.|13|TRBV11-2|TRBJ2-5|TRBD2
CASRDRQSGGQYF
TGTGCCAGCAGAGACCGACAGTCGGGGGGTCAGTACTTC
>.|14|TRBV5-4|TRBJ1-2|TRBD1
CASSLGQGPCGYTF
TGTGCCAGCAGCTTGGGACAGGGGCCTTGTGGCTACACCTTC
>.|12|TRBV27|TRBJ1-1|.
CASRQGDTEAFF
TGTGCCAGCAGACAGGGAGATACTGAAGCTTTCTTT
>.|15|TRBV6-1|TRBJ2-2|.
CASTERPSRAGELFF
TGTGCCAGCACCGAAAGGCCCTCGAGGGCCGGGGAGCTGTTTTTT
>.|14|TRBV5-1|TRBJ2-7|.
CASSAEAGEYEQYF
TGCGCCAGCAGCGCGGAGGCAGGGGAGTACGAGCAGTACTTC